The 29 T cell receptor beta chains presented below share a single source sample, sequenced in a study of tissue T cells after allogeneic stem cell transplantation. Clones were read by immunoSEQ multiplex PCR, and TCRdb kept only the in-frame ones, dropping some. The sample holds 20,000 to 25,000 clones, more than 65% seen once. Material for sequencing was blood. Receptors were obtained from a female BALB/c mouse in good health. The mice in this strain carry MHC haplotype H2-d.

This clone appeared a single time. Gene and germline names: mouse. Sequencing ends 1 residue short of the CDR3 end; the germline J gene provides the rest. The chain recombines TRBV5 with TRBJ1-3, with TRBD1 matching over 7 bases. With V trimmed by 3 bases and J by 2 bases, 4 bases remained unmatched. The germline CDR1 and CDR2 sequences are LGHNA and YNLKQL (reference sequence). The CDR3 covers 15 residues. Here the CDR3 reads CASSQEQGTGNTLYF. CDR3 DNA (partial): TGTGCCAGCAGCCAGGAACAGGGGACTGGAAATACGCTCTAT.

With regard to this clone: Gene names are mouse gene names. Read sequence stops 1 residue before the CDR3 end, and the germline J gene provides the missing end. The chain uses TRBV14 and TRBJ2-7; a possible D gene is TRBD1 (6 bases). In germline, CDR1 is SGHDT, CDR2 FRDEAV. Trimming pared 4 bases from V and 4 bases from J, leaving 9 bases between. The CDR3 is 12 residues long. CDR3 residues: CASSRDKYEQYF. The sequenced CDR3 bases are TGTGCCAGCAGTCGGGACAAATATGAACAGTAC.

In the case of this clone: Germline and genes: mouse. The read terminates 1 residue ahead of where the CDR3 ends, so the germline J gene completes it. The rearrangement joins TRBV20 to TRBJ1-1; 9 bases are shared with TRBD1. Germline V lookup: CDR1 GFQATS, CDR2 STVNSAI. This CDR3 is built from 14 residues. The trim removed 5 bases at V and 3 bases at J, leaving 7 bases unmatched. The CDR3 reads CGAPSGTGYTEVFF. The part of the CDR3 DNA that was read is TGTGGTGCTCCCTCCGGGACAGGGTACACAGAAGTCTTC.

The table lists this clone with a few counts. The gene names given are mouse names. The read ends 1 residue early relative to the CDR3; the germline J gene fills the gap. The chain links TRBV29 to TRBJ1-3, with D possibly being TRBD1 (5 bases). The CDR3 runs to 15 residues. Per germline, CDR1 MSHET and CDR2 SYDVDS. Trimming took 0 bases from V and 2 from J, leaving 8 bases between them. CDR3 DNA (partial): TGTGCTAGCAGTTTATCAGCGGGGCCTGGAAATACGCTCTAT. It specifies CASSLSAGPGNTLY. Given in full, the CDR3 is CASSLSAGPGNTLYF.

Of note for this clone: The gene names given are mouse names. The observed sequence ends 1 residue before the CDR3 terminus, with the missing tail filled in from the germline J gene. The rearrangement joins TRBV5 to TRBJ2-5, with TRBD1 identical over 10 bases. Unmatched junction bases numbered 5, after V lost 6 bases and J lost 8 bases. The CDR3 runs to 13 residues. The germline gives CDR1 LGHNA, CDR2 YNLKQL (reference sequence). The CDR3 bases that were read are TGTGCCAGCAGTCCCGGGACAGGGGTCACCCAGTAC. Translated, it gives CASSPGTGVTQY. Given in full, the CDR3 is CASSPGTGVTQYF.

This clone has just a few counts. The genes are named according to mouse. The CDR3 end lies 1 residue beyond the end of the read and is filled in from the germline J gene. The J gene is TRBJ1-3, the V gene TRBV4, with D unclear. This CDR3 is 12 amino acids long. Germline V CDR1 and CDR2: LGHDT, YNNKQL (reference sequence). V was pared by 5 bases and J by 4 bases, with 6 bases between. The CDR3 bases that were read are TGTGCCAGCAGCCCCCGGGGAAATACGCTCTAT. Amino acid sequence: CASSPRGNTLY. The full CDR3 sequence reads CASSPRGNTLYF. The full variable domain, rest sourced from reference TRBV4 and TRBJ1-3, is ETAVFQTPNYHVTQVGNEVSFNCKQTLGHDTMYWYKQDSKKLLKIMFSYNNKQLIVNETVPRRFSPQSSDKAHLNLRIKSVEPEDSAVYLCASSPRGNTLYFGEGSRLIVV.

Turning to this clone: The germline and genes are mouse ones. CDR3 DNA (partial): TGTGCTAGCAGTTTAGTTGGGGCGGGGGAACAGTAC. Translated, it gives CASSLVGAGEQY. The full CDR3 reads CASSLVGAGEQYF. The rearrangement links TRBV13-2 to TRBJ2-7; D is perhaps TRBD1 or TRBD2 (5 bases each). The read ends 1 residue early relative to the CDR3; the germline J gene fills the gap. This CDR3 is 13 amino acids long. The germline CDR1 and CDR2 sequences are NNHNN and SYGAGS (reference sequence).

For this clone: Each gene name is a mouse one. The CDR3 extends 1 residue past the end of the read, so its final part is completed from the germline J gene. The chain recombines TRBV5 with TRBJ1-4; 9 positions match TRBD1. Germline V gene sequence: CDR1 LGHNA, CDR2 YNLKQL (reference sequence). V trimming: 3 bases; J trimming: 3 bases; junction bases outside the gene matches: 5. The CDR3 totals 16 residues. CDR3 protein: CASSQSGQGTNERLFF. The sequenced part of the CDR3 DNA is TGTGCCAGCAGCCAGTCCGGACAGGGGACCAACGAAAGATTATTT.

Only a few counts were recorded for this clone. The listed genes are named as in mouse. The read is 1 residue too short to cover the CDR3 end, so that end is filled in from the germline J gene. V is TRBV5 and J is TRBJ2-1; the D call may be TRBD1 or TRBD2 (5 bases each). CDR3 length equals 16 residues. CDR1 and CDR2 (germline): LGHNA, YNLKQL (reference sequence). The V and J ends lost 1 base and 0 bases respectively, with 10 bases between them. The CDR3 spells CASSQVGAYNYAEQFF. The CDR3 bases that were read are TGTGCCAGCAGCCAAGTTGGGGCCTATAACTATGCTGAGCAGTTC.

About this clone: The germline and genes are mouse ones. The sequenced fragment ends 1 residue before the CDR3 boundary, so the rest is inferred from the germline J gene. The V gene is TRBV19, the J gene TRBJ1-1; 8 nucleotides match TRBD1. V shed 4 bases and J 9 bases; nucleotides not matched to a gene: 8. The CDR3 runs to 13 residues. The V gene's germline CDR1 is FNHDT and CDR2 SITEND (reference sequence). The part of the CDR3 DNA that was read is TGTGCCAGCAGTTCATCCGGGACAGGAAAAGTCTTC. It encodes CASSSSGTGKVF. In full, the CDR3 is CASSSSGTGKVFF.

Regarding this clone: The genes and germline here are from mouse. The read gets to within 1 residue of the CDR3 end, and the germline J gene fills in the rest. The chain couples TRBV2 to TRBJ1-3, with D perhaps matching TRBD1 (6 bases). This CDR3 is 17 amino acids long. Germline assignment: CDR1 LGHNA and CDR2 YSYQKL. Trimming took 0 bases from V and 0 from J, leaving 12 bases between them. The covered CDR3 bases are TGTGCCAGCAGCCAAGAGGGGGGCTCCTATTCTGGAAATACGCTCTAT. Translated, it gives CASSQEGGSYSGNTLY. The full CDR3 sequence reads CASSQEGGSYSGNTLYF.

As to this clone: Gene names and germline match the mouse. The read ends 1 residue early relative to the CDR3; the germline J gene fills the gap. The gene calls are TRBV4 and TRBJ2-4; 7 bases are shared with TRBD1. Germline assignment: CDR1 LGHDT and CDR2 YNNKQL (reference sequence). The CDR3 has 16 residues. The V gene end was trimmed by 5 bases and the J gene end by 0 bases; junction bases not matched to a gene: 8. The covered CDR3 bases are TGTGCCAGCAGCCGGGACAGAGGGAAAAGTCAAAACACCTTGTAC. Amino acid sequence: CASSRDRGKSQNTLY. The CDR3 in full is CASSRDRGKSQNTLYF.

Regarding this clone: Mouse names are used for the genes. The CDR3 extends 1 residue past the end of the read, so its final part is completed from the germline J gene. Other DNA sequences of this sample code for an identical CDR3. This sequence joins TRBV5 and TRBJ2-5; D may be TRBD1 (5 bases). This CDR3 region has 15 residues. V lost 0 bases and J 2 bases, leaving 9 bases between the germline ends. The germline gives CDR1 LGHNA, CDR2 YNLKQL (reference sequence). Incomplete CDR3 DNA: TGTGCCAGCAGCCAAGATGGCACAGGCCAAGACACCCAGTAC. This translates into CASSQDGTGQDTQY. The whole CDR3 protein reads CASSQDGTGQDTQYF.

Comment on this clone: The genes are named according to mouse. Read coverage stops 1 residue before the CDR3 terminus; the germline J gene supplies the remainder. The V gene is TRBV1, the J gene TRBJ2-1; TRBD2 agrees at 9 bases. CDR1 is NSQYPW and CDR2 is LRSPGD in the germline V gene (reference sequence). The CDR3 totals 16 residues. The V and J ends lost 0 bases and 3 bases, in that order; junction bases with no gene match: 3. The CDR3 spells CTCSADGWGGYAEQFF. Incomplete CDR3 DNA: TGCACCTGCAGTGCAGACGGCTGGGGGGGCTATGCTGAGCAGTTC.

Note on this clone: Each gene name is a mouse one. The DNA ends 1 residue before the CDR3 does, and the rest of the CDR3 is filled in from the germline J gene. The chain has TRBV20 and TRBJ2-2, with 9 bases matching TRBD1. V was clipped by 0 bases and J by 1 base; unmatched bases: 6. Germline V CDR1 and CDR2: GFQATS, STVNSAI. The CDR3 covers 17 residues. The CDR3 spells CGAREPQGARNTGQLYF. The sequenced part of the CDR3 DNA is TGTGGTGCTAGGGAGCCACAGGGGGCGCGAAACACCGGGCAGCTCTAC.

Worth noting for this clone: Gene names are mouse gene names. The read gets to within 1 residue of the CDR3 end, and the germline J gene fills in the rest. The J gene is TRBJ2-3, the V gene TRBV2; no firm D call. The CDR3 is 13 amino acids. Trimming stripped 0 bases from V and 3 bases from J, with 4 bases between. Germline assignment: CDR1 LGHNA and CDR2 YSYQKL. The DNA read from the CDR3 is TGTGCCAGCAGCCAAGATTGGGCAGAAACGCTGTAT. Translation: CASSQDWAETLY. The whole CDR3 sequence is CASSQDWAETLYF.

In the case of this clone: Gene names are mouse gene names. The CDR3 end is not reached by the read, which stops 1 residue before it; the germline J gene fills it in. The V gene is TRBV1, the J gene TRBJ2-2, with D hard to call. V lost 3 bases to trimming and J lost 1 base, with 6 bases between them. Looked up from germline, CDR1 is NSQYPW and CDR2 is LRSPGD (reference sequence). CDR3 length: 14 residues. This chain's CDR3 is CTCSAAENTGQLYF. The part of the CDR3 DNA that was read is TGCACCTGCAGTGCGGCAGAAAACACCGGGCAGCTCTAC.

Notes on this clone: Germline and genes: mouse. Partial CDR3 DNA: TGTGCCAGCAGCTTAAGGGGGACAGGGAACTCCGACTACACC. As protein: CASSLRGTGNSDYT. In full, the CDR3 is CASSLRGTGNSDYTF. The V call is TRBV3, the J call TRBJ1-2, with 9 bases fitting TRBD1. The read gets to within 1 residue of the CDR3 end, and the germline J gene fills in the rest. The V and J ends lost 2 bases and 2 bases, in that order; junction bases with no gene match: 3. The germline gives CDR1 SNHLY, CDR2 FYNGKV (reference sequence). This CDR3 contains 15 residues.

Remarks on this clone: All gene names here are mouse names. The read terminates 1 residue before the CDR3 end, so the remaining end is supplied by the germline J gene. The V call is TRBV2, the J call TRBJ2-7; no firm D call. CDR3 length equals 11 residues. The germline CDR1 and CDR2 sequences are LGHNA and YSYQKL. The V end lost 4 bases, the J end lost 4 bases, and 5 bases lay between the germline ends. This chain's CDR3 is CASSLQYEQYF. The DNA read from the CDR3 is TGTGCCAGCAGCCTACAATATGAACAGTAC.

Points on this clone: Mouse gene names apply. Coverage ceases 1 residue before the CDR3 finishes, and the germline J gene fills in the end. The chain employs TRBV13-3 and TRBJ2-3; 10 nucleotides align to TRBD2. The CDR3 sequence is 16 residues long. J gave up 0 bases and V 3 bases, and 4 bases lay outside the gene matches. Germline assignment: CDR1 NNHDY and CDR2 SYVADS. The sequenced CDR3 bases are TGTGCCAGCAGTGGAGGGACTGGGGATAGTGCAGAAACGCTGTAT. Residues: CASSGGTGDSAETLY. The CDR3 as a whole reads CASSGGTGDSAETLYF.

To note about this clone: Mouse gene names apply. The DNA ends 1 residue before the CDR3 does, and the rest of the CDR3 is filled in from the germline J gene. The rearrangement joins TRBV2 to TRBJ2-5, with 10 nucleotides matching TRBD2. In germline, CDR1 is LGHNA, CDR2 YSYQKL. The CDR3 extends over 16 amino acids. V dropped 0 bases and J dropped 2; count of bases not matched to a gene: 2. CDR3 amino acids: CASSQERTGGQDTQYF. The CDR3 DNA, read in part, is TGTGCCAGCAGCCAAGAGAGGACTGGGGGCCAAGACACCCAGTAC. The full variable domain, in which reference TRBV2 and TRBJ2-5 provide the parts outside the CDR3, is DPKIIQKPKYLVAVTGSEKILICEQYLGHNAMYWYRQSAKKPLEFMFSYSYQKLMDNQTASSRFQPQSSKKNHLDLQITALKPDDSATYFCASSQERTGGQDTQYFGPGTRLLVL.

Concerning this clone: The gene names given are mouse names. The read is 1 residue too short to cover the CDR3 end, so that end is filled in from the germline J gene. The chain links TRBV24 to TRBJ2-7; a possible D gene is TRBD2 (6 bases). The V end lost 0 bases, the J end lost 5 bases, and 8 bases lay between the germline ends. Germline assignment: CDR1 KGHTA and CDR2 FRNEEI. CDR3 length: 13 residues. The part of the CDR3 DNA that was read is TGTGCCAGCAGTCTGTATCGACTGGATGAACAGTAC. Residues: CASSLYRLDEQY. The complete CDR3 sequence is CASSLYRLDEQYF.

A word on this clone: Gene names are the mouse ones. The read ends 1 residue early relative to the CDR3; the germline J gene fills the gap. The rearrangement uses TRBV29 and TRBJ1-3, with TRBD1 identical over 9 bases. This CDR3 has 13 residues. CDR1 and CDR2 from the germline V gene are MSHET and SYDVDS. Trimming at V came to 8 bases and at J to 3 bases, leaving 2 bases not matched to a gene. The CDR3 region is CASRDRDGNTLYF. Incomplete CDR3 DNA: TGTGCTAGCCGGGACAGGGATGGAAATACGCTCTAT.

Remarks on this clone: Gene names are mouse gene names. The read comes to an end 1 residue before the CDR3 does, leaving the germline J gene to fill in the end. The genes are TRBV5 and TRBJ1-1; D may be TRBD1 (6 bases). V lost 2 bases to trimming and J lost 0 bases, with 10 bases between them. Germline-derived CDR1 and CDR2 are LGHNA and YNLKQL (reference sequence). The CDR3 covers 15 residues. CDR3 bases read: TGTGCCAGCAGCCAACCGGGACATGCAAACACAGAAGTCTTC. Translation: CASSQPGHANTEVF. The entire CDR3 reads CASSQPGHANTEVFF.

Turning to this clone: The germline and genes are mouse ones. The CDR3 goes on 1 residue after the read ends, and that part is filled in from the germline J gene. The chain links TRBV29 to TRBJ2-3, with 13 nucleotides matching TRBD2. From germline, CDR1 is MSHET and CDR2 SYDVDS. Trimming cost V 6 bases and J 3 bases; bases outside gene matches: 3. This CDR3 spans 15 amino acids. CDR3: CASRGLGGRAETLYF. The DNA read from the CDR3 is TGTGCTAGCAGAGGACTGGGGGGGCGCGCAGAAACGCTGTAT.

Notes on this clone: Gene names are mouse gene names. The read is 1 residue too short to cover the CDR3 end, so that end is filled in from the germline J gene. The chain employs TRBV4 and TRBJ2-4; D perhaps matches TRBD1 (6 bases). Trimming took off 5 bases at V and 1 base at J, with 7 bases between the two ends. The CDR3 is 13 amino acids. Per the germline V gene, CDR1 is LGHDT and CDR2 is YNNKQL (reference sequence). CDR3 DNA (partial): TGTGCCAGCAGCGGACAGCGTCAAAACACCTTGTAC. It yields the protein CASSGQRQNTLY. The entire CDR3 is CASSGQRQNTLYF.

Concerning this clone: The gene names here belong to mouse. The CDR3 end falls 1 residue outside the read, so it is completed with the germline J gene. V is TRBV13-2 and J is TRBJ2-7; 10 bases line up with TRBD2. This CDR3 contains 14 residues. The J segment lost 3 bases and the V segment lost 7 bases, leaving 7 bases of the junction unmatched. Germline CDR1 is NNHNN and CDR2 is SYGAGS (reference sequence). The part of the CDR3 DNA that was read is TGTGCCAGCAAACAGGACTGGGGGAGCTATGAACAGTAC. It is translated as CASKQDWGSYEQY. The entire CDR3 reads CASKQDWGSYEQYF.

In the case of this clone: Each gene name is a mouse one. The read ends 1 residue shy of where the CDR3 ends; the end is completed using the germline J gene. The J gene is TRBJ1-1, the V gene TRBV4, with TRBD1 matching 8 bases. The CDR3 covers 12 residues. V lost 4 bases to trimming and J lost 8 bases; unmatched junction nucleotides: 3. Germline V gene data show CDR1 as LGHDT and CDR2 as YNNKQL (reference sequence). This CDR3 is CASSFRDREVFF. The sequenced part of the CDR3 DNA is TGTGCCAGCAGCTTTCGGGACAGGGAAGTCTTC.

In the case of this clone: Each gene name is a mouse one. The CDR3 end falls 1 residue outside the read, so it is completed with the germline J gene. The J gene is TRBJ2-5, the V gene TRBV4; 8 nucleotides align to TRBD1. The germline gives CDR1 LGHDT, CDR2 YNNKQL (reference sequence). CDR3 size: 14 residues. V trimming: 5 bases; J trimming: 2 bases; junction bases outside the gene matches: 3. CDR3 DNA (partial): TGTGCCAGCAGCCTGGACAGGGTCCAAGACACCCAGTAC. Its translation: CASSLDRVQDTQY. The full CDR3 reads CASSLDRVQDTQYF. Together with reference TRBV4 and TRBJ2-5, the CDR3 gives the full variable domain: ETAVFQTPNYHVTQVGNEVSFNCKQTLGHDTMYWYKQDSKKLLKIMFSYNNKQLIVNETVPRRFSPQSSDKAHLNLRIKSVEPEDSAVYLCASSLDRVQDTQYFGPGTRLLVL.